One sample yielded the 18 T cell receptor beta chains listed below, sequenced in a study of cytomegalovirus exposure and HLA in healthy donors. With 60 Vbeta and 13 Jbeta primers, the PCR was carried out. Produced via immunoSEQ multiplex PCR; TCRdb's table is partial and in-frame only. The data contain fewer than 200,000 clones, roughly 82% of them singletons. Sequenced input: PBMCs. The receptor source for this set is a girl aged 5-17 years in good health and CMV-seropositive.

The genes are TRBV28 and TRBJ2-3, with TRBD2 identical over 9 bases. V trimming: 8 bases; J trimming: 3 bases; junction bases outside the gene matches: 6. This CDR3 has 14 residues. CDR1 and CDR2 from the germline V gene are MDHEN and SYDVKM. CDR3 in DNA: TGTGCCAGCGGTCCCAGCGGGGGGACAGATACGCAGTATTTT. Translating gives CASGPSGGTDTQYF.

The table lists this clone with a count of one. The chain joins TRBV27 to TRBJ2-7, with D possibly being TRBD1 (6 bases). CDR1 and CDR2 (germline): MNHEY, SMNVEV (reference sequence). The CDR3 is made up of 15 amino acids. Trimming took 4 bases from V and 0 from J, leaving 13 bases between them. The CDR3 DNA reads TGTGCCAGCAGTTCCGGGACACTAGTCTCCTACGAGCAGTACTTC. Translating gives CASSSGTLVSYEQYF.

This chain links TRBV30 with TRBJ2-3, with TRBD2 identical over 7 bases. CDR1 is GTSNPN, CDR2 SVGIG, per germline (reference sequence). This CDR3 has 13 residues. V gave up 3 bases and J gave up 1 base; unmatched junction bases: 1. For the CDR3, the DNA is TGTGCCTGGAGCGGACTAGGCACAGATACGCAGTATTTT. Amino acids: CAWSGLGTDTQYF.

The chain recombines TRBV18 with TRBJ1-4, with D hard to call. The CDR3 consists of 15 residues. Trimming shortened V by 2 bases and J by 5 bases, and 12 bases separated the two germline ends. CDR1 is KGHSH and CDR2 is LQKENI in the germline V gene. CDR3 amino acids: CASSPNTLENEKLFF. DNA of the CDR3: TGTGCCAGCTCACCAAATACGTTGGAGAATGAAAAACTGTTTTTT. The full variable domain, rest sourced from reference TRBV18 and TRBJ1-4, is NAGVMQNPRHLVRRRGQEARLRCSPMKGHSHVYWYRQLPEEGLKFMVYLQKENIIDESGMPKERFSAEFPKEGPSILRIQQVVRGDSAAYFCASSPNTLENEKLFFGSGTQLSVL.

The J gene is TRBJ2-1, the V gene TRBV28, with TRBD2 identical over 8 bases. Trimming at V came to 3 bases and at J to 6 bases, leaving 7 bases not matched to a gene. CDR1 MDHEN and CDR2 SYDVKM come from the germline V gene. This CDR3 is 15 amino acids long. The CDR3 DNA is TGTGCCAGCAGTTTGGGGCAGGGACTAGTCAATGAGCAGTTCTTC. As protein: CASSLGQGLVNEQFF. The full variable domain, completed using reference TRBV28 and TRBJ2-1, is DVKVTQSSRYLVKRTGEKVFLECVQDMDHENMFWYRQDPGLGLRLIYFSYDVKMKEKGDIPEGYSVSREKKERFSLILESASTNQTSMYLCASSLGQGLVNEQFFGPGTRLTVL.

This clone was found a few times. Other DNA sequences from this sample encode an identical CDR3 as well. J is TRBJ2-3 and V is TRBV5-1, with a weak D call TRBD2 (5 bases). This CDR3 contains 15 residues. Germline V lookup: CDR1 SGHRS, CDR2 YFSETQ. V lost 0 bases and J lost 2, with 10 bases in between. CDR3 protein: CASSLDRTLTDTQYF. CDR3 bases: TGCGCCAGCAGCTTGGACCGGACTCTCACAGATACGCAGTATTTT.

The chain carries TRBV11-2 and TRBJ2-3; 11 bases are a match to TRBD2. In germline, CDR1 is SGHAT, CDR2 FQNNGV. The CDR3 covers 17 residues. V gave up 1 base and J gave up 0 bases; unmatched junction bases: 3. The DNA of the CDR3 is TGTGCCAGCAGCTTAGCTAGCGGGGGGCACAGCACAGATACGCAGTATTTT. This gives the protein CASSLASGGHSTDTQYF.

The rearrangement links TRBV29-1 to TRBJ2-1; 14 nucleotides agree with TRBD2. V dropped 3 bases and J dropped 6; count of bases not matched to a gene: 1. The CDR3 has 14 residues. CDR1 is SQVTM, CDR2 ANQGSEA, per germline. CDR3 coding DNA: TGCAGCGTTGATGGGACTAGCGGGAGCAATGAGCAGTTCTTC. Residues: CSVDGTSGSNEQFF.

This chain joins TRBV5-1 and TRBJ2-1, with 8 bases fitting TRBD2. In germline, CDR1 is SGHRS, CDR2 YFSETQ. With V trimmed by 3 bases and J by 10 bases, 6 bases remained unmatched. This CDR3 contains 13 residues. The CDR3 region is CASSSGRGEEQFF. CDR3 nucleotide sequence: TGCGCCAGCAGCTCGGGGCGGGGGGAAGAGCAGTTCTTC.

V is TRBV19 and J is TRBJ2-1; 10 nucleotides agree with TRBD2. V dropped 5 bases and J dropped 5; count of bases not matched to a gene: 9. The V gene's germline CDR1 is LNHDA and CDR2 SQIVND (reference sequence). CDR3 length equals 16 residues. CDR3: CASSAPRLAGNNEQFF. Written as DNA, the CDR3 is TGTGCCAGTAGTGCACCAAGACTAGCGGGTAACAATGAGCAGTTCTTC.

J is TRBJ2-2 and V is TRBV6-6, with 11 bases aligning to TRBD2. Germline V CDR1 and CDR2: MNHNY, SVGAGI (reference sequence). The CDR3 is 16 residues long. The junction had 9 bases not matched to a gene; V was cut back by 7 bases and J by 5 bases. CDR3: CASIDRASGRTGELFF. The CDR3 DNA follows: TGTGCCAGCATAGACAGGGCTAGCGGGAGGACCGGGGAGCTGTTTTTT.

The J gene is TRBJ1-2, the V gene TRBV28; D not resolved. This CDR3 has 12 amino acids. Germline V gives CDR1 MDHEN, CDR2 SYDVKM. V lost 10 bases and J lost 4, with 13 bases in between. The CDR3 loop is CAIPVRPYGYTF. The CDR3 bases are TGTGCCATCCCCGTTCGTCCCTATGGCTACACCTTC.

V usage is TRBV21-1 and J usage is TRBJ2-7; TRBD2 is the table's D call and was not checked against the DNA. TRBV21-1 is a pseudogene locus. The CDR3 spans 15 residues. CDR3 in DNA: TGTGCCAGCAGCTCAGGCGGGAGAAATTTACCCGAGCAGTACTTC. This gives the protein CASSSGGRNLPEQYF.

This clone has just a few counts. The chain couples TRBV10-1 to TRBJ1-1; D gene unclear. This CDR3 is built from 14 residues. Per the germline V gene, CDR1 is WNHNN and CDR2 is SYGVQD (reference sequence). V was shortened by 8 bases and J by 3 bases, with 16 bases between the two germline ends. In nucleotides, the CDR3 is TGCGCCAGCCGGCGCAAAAGGGAGGACACTGAAGCTTTCTTT. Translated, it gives CASRRKREDTEAFF.

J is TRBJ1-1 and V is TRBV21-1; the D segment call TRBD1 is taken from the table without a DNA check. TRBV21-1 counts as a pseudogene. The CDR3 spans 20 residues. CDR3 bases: TGTGCCAGCAGCAAAGACCCGAGGGCAGGGGGTCAGAGATTGAACACTGAAGCTTTCTTT. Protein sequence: CASSKDPRAGGQRLNTEAFF.

The CDR3 region has the DNA TGCGCCAGCAGCACCGGACAGGGGAGAGAGCAGTACTTC. Translation gives CASSTGQGREQYF. V is TRBV5-1 and J is TRBJ2-7; 9 bases align to TRBD1. CDR1 is SGHRS and CDR2 is YFSETQ in the germline V gene. The J segment lost 7 bases and the V segment lost 4 bases, leaving 6 bases of the junction unmatched. This CDR3 has 13 amino acids.

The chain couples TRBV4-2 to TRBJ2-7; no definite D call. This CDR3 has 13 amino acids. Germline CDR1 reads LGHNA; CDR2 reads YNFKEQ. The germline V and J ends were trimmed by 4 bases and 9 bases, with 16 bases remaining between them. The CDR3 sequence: CASSPTLALTQYF. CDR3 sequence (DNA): TGTGCCAGCAGCCCGACTTTAGCCCTAACGCAGTACTTC.

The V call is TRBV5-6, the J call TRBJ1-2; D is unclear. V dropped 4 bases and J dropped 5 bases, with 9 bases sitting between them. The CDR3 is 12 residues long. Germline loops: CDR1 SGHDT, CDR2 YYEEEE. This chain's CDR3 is CASSDEDYGYTF. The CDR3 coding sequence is TGTGCCAGCAGCGATGAGGATTATGGCTACACCTTC.